The rows below give T cell receptor beta chains drawn from one sample of a study of cytomegalovirus exposure and HLA in healthy donors. Profiled with immunoSEQ multiplex PCR; TCRdb holds only in-frame clones, not every one. The repertoire holds approximately 100,000 clones, with about three quarters as singletons. Sequencing input: PBMCs. Receptors originate from a woman aged 40-49 years in good health and CMV-seropositive. Each CDR3 is given with its conserved first and last residue. The D gene is left open where the match is weak. Rows may omit the clone size; those that give it use once, few, many or a size class.

TRBV19	TRBJ1-5	few	TRBD1	TGTGCCAGTATACGACAGGGAGGTGGTAATCAGCCCCAGCATTTT	CASIRQGGGNQPQHF
TRBV6-5	TRBJ1-6	NA	TRBD1	TGTGCCAGCAGTTACTCAGGGACAGGGGGCAATTCACCCCTCCACTTT	CASSYSGTGGNSPLHF
TRBV25-1	TRBJ2-5	NA	TRBD1	TGTGCCAGCAGAGGGCCGGGACAGCAAGAGACCCAGTACTTC	CASRGPGQQETQYF
TRBV12-5	TRBJ1-3	few	NA	TGTGCTAGTGGTGCGGCCATCCTATCTGGAAACACCATATATTTT	CASGAAILSGNTIYF
TRBV20-1	TRBJ1-1	once	NA	TGCAGCGGACGCGTGGGGCCGGAAGCTTTCTTT	CSGRVGPEAFF
TRBV2	TRBJ2-3	NA	NA	TGTGCCAGCATCCCACCTGGGCTTAGCACAGATACGCAGTATTTT	CASIPPGLSTDTQYF
TRBV19	TRBJ2-7	once	TRBD1	TGTGCCAGTAGTACCTCGACAGGGCTCTACGAGCAGTACTTC	CASSTSTGLYEQYF
TRBV6-1	TRBJ1-5	NA	NA	TGTGCCAGCAGTGAGCCAGGGGGCAATCAGCCCCAGCATTTT	CASSEPGGNQPQHF
TRBV5-6	TRBJ2-7	NA	NA	TGTGCCAGCAGCCCGAGGAGCCTCCTTAGTCGGTACGAGCAGTACTTC	CASSPRSLLSRYEQYF
TRBV9	TRBJ1-1	NA	NA	TGTGCCAGCAGCGGCCGGGCCCCGGGAGGGAGTGCTTTCTTT	CASSGRAPGGSAFF
TRBV28	TRBJ2-7	NA	NA	TGTGCCAGCAGTTTAGTGACAAACGGATACGAGCAGTACTTC	CASSLVTNGYEQYF
TRBV5-6	TRBJ1-2	NA	NA	TGTGCCAGCAGCCGTTTGGACGCGTCCGGAGGGGGCTACACCTTC	CASSRLDASGGGYTF
TRBV30	TRBJ1-6	NA	NA	TGTGCCTGGACCCGGGACAATCAGCCACCCCTCCACTTT	CAWTRDNQPPLHF
TRBV2	TRBJ1-1	NA	TRBD1	TGTGCCAGCAGCGAAAGGGACAGGGCAGCTTTCTTT	CASSERDRAAFF
TRBV7-6	TRBJ1-3	few	NA	TGTGCCAGCAGCAGGAGAGACAGTGGAAACACCATATATTTT	CASSRRDSGNTIYF
TRBV12-5	TRBJ1-5	NA	TRBD1	TGTGCTAGTGGTTTAGGACAGGCCGGGCAGCCCCAGCATTTT	CASGLGQAGQPQHF
TRBV2	TRBJ1-5	NA	NA	TGTGCCAGCAGTGCCCCCGCTCGGTCCCAGCATTTT	CASSAPARSQHF
TRBV5-1	TRBJ2-7	NA	NA	TGCGCCAGCAGCTTACAGGGAAGGGGCGAGCAGTACTTC	CASSLQGRGEQYF
TRBV9	TRBJ2-3	NA	NA	TGTGCCAGCAGCTCAGGGCGCACAGATACGCAGTATTTT	CASSSGRTDTQYF
TRBV29-1	TRBJ1-1	NA	TRBD1	TGCAGCGTGTGGGGCAGGGGGCAAGCTTTCTTT	CSVWGRGQAFF
TRBV5-1	TRBJ2-3	NA	TRBD1	TGCGCCAGCAGCTGGGACAGGGGCACAGATACGCAGTATTTT	CASSWDRGTDTQYF
TRBV5-1	TRBJ2-1	NA	TRBD2	TGCGCCAGCAGCTTGGGGGCTAGCGGGGGTCTCAATGAGCAGTTCTTC	CASSLGASGGLNEQFF
TRBV29-1	TRBJ2-5	NA	NA	TGCAGCGTGAGGGCACAACAGGGACAAGAGACCCAGTACTTC	CSVRAQQGQETQYF
TRBV7-2	TRBJ1-2	NA	TRBD1	TGTGCCAGCAGCTTCGACCAGGACAGGGGCTATGGCTACACCTTC	CASSFDQDRGYGYTF
TRBV6-1	TRBJ2-5	NA	TRBD2	TGTGCCAGCAGTGCCGGGACTAGCGGGGGTGTGGGGGAGACCCAGTACTTC	CASSAGTSGGVGETQYF
TRBV6-6	TRBJ2-7	NA	NA	TGTGCCAGCAAAACAGCTCTAACCTACGAGCAGTACTTC	CASKTALTYEQYF
TRBV19	TRBJ1-2	NA	TRBD1	TGTGCCAGTAGTGACAGGGAGTATGGCTACACCTTC	CASSDREYGYTF
TRBV5-1	TRBJ2-6	few	NA	TGCGCCAGCAGCGGACTAAGCGGGGCCAACGTCCTGACTTTC	CASSGLSGANVLTF
TRBV5-6	TRBJ1-1	NA	TRBD1	TGTGCCAGCAGCCCCCGACAGGGTGTCGCTGAAGCTTTCTTT	CASSPRQGVAEAFF
TRBV6-1	TRBJ1-5	NA	NA	TGTGCCAGCGGTGCTTTTGGCAATCAGCCCCAGCATTTT	CASGAFGNQPQHF
TRBV5-6	TRBJ2-7	NA	NA	TGTGCCAGCAGCTTGGTATTCCGCTCCTACGAGCAGTACTTC	CASSLVFRSYEQYF
TRBV6-4	TRBJ1-4	NA	NA	TGTGCCAGCAGTCCTGGAACAGGTTCAGAAAAACTGTTTTTT	CASSPGTGSEKLFF
TRBV2	TRBJ1-3	NA	TRBD1	TGTGCCAGCAGTAGGGACAGGCTAAACTCTGGAAACACCATATATTTT	CASSRDRLNSGNTIYF
TRBV25-1	TRBJ2-1	once	NA	TGTGCCAGCAGTGATCGGGGAGCAAGACACAATGAGCAGTTCTTC	CASSDRGARHNEQFF
TRBV29-1	TRBJ2-3	NA	TRBD2	TGCAGCGTCGGGACTAGCGGGGTTCGCACAGATACGCAGTATTTT	CSVGTSGVRTDTQYF
TRBV2	TRBJ1-2	once	TRBD1	TGTGCCAGCAGCGAAACGACAGGGCTCGATGGCTACACCTTC	CASSETTGLDGYTF
TRBV28	TRBJ1-2	NA	TRBD1	TGTGCCAGCACCCCGACAGGGAGCCGTGGCTACACCTTC	CASTPTGSRGYTF
TRBV25-1	TRBJ1-3	NA	NA	TGTGCCAGCAGCGCCACCGGGACACCGGGAAACACCATATATTTT	CASSATGTPGNTIYF
TRBV10-1	TRBJ2-5	NA	TRBD1	TGCGCCAGCAGCTATACTAAGGACAGGGGGCTGGAGACCCAGTACTTC	CASSYTKDRGLETQYF
TRBV6-1	TRBJ1-3	NA	NA	TGTGCCAGCAGTGAACGGTTTCGGGGAAACACCATATATTTT	CASSERFRGNTIYF
TRBV5-4	TRBJ2-7	NA	TRBD2	TGTGCCAGCACCCTCGGCGGGAGGGGAGGCTACGAGCAGTACTTC	CASTLGGRGGYEQYF
TRBV12-5	TRBJ1-1	NA	TRBD1	TGTGCTAGTACAGGGGGCACTGAAGCTTTCTTT	CASTGGTEAFF
TRBV10-1	TRBJ2-1	NA	NA	TGCGCCAGCAGTGCGGGGTATGAGCAGTTCTTC	CASSAGYEQFF
TRBV19	TRBJ1-2	NA	TRBD1	TGTGCCAGTAGTCGCCAGACAGGGCGCGGCTATGGCTACACCTTC	CASSRQTGRGYGYTF
TRBV30	TRBJ1-2	once	NA	TGTGCCACTAGGGAACATAACTATGGCTACACCTTC	CATREHNYGYTF
TRBV5-4	TRBJ2-7	NA	NA	TGTGCCAGCAGCTTGTCTCTAGCCGTCTCCTACGAGCAGTACTTC	CASSLSLAVSYEQYF
TRBV27	TRBJ1-1	few	NA	TGTGCCAGCACAAAAACCCACTTGAACACTGAAGCTTTCTTT	CASTKTHLNTEAFF
TRBV5-1	TRBJ2-1	few	NA	TGCGCCAGCAGCATACAGGGTCCCCCACAATATGAGCAGTTCTTC	CASSIQGPPQYEQFF
TRBV9	TRBJ2-1	once	TRBD2	TGTGCCAGCAGCGCAGTAGCGGGGGGGTCAACCAGCTCCTACAATGAGCAGTTCTTC	CASSAVAGGSTSSYNEQFF
TRBV5-4	TRBJ1-4	few	NA	TGTGCCAGCAGCTGGCTAGGAGCGACTAATGAAAAACTGTTTTTT	CASSWLGATNEKLFF
TRBV30	TRBJ2-7	NA	TRBD2	TGTGCCTGGAGCCTCACCGGGACTAGCTCTTACGAGCAGTACTTC	CAWSLTGTSSYEQYF
TRBV6-5	TRBJ2-7	NA	NA	TGTGCCAGCAGAGCGAGGTACGAGCAGTACTTC	CASRARYEQYF
TRBV27	TRBJ2-7	once	NA	TGTGCCAGTCGGACAGCCTCCTACGAGCAGTACTTC	CASRTASYEQYF